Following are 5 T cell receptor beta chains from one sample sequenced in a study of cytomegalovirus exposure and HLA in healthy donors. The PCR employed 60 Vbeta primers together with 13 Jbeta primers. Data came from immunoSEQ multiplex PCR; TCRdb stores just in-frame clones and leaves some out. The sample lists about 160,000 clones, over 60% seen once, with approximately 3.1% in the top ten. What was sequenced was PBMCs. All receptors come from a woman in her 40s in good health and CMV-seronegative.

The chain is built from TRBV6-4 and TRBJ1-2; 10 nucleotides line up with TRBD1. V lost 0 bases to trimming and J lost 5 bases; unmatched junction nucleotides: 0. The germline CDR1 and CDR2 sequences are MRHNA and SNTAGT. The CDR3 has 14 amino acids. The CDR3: CASSDSGQGYGYTF. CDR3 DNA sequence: TGTGCCAGCAGTGACTCGGGACAGGGGTATGGCTACACCTTC.

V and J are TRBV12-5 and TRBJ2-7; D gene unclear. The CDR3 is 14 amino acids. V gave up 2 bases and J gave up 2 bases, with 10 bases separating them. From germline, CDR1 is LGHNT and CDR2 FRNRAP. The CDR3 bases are TGTGCTAGTGGTTTGCCCTTAAATCCCTACGAGCAGTACTTC. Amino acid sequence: CASGLPLNPYEQYF.

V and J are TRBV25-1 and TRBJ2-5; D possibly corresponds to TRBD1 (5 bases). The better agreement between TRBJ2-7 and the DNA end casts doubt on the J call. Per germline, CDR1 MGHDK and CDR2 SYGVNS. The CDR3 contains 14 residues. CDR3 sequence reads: CASSAFQGTNEQYF. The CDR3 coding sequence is TGTGCCAGCAGTGCATTCCAGGGAACCAACGAGCAGTACTTC.

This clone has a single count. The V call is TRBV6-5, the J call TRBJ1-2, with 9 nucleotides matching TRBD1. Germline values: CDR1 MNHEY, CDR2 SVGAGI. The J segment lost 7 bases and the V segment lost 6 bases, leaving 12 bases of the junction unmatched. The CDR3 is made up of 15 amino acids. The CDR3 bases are TGTGCCAGCAGGCCCGATGAGGGGACAGGGATTGGCTACACCTTC. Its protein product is CASRPDEGTGIGYTF.

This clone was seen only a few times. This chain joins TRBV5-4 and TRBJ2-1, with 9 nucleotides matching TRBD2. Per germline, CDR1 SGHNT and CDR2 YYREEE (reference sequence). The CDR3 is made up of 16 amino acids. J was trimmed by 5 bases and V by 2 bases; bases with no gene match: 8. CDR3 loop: CASSFGGGGHHNEQFF. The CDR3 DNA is TGTGCCAGCAGCTTCGGCGGGGGGGGCCACCACAATGAGCAGTTCTTC.